Sequencing of this T cell receptor (beta chain) was carried out in a study of CD8+CD57+ T cells in acquired aplastic anemia. Whole-study context: Sorted CD4+ plus CD8+ cells gave DNA averaging roughly 3 ug. Findings of the study overall: A significant difference in CD8+ Simpson's diversity between patients and controls was not found. Sharing between patients and controls was observed for roughly 29 CD8+ CDR3 sequences.

Germline values: CDR1 MGHRA, CDR2 YSYEKL. V lost 1 base and J lost 3; bases outside the gene matches: 14. The CDR3 spans 18 residues. Patients chosen for sequencing had shown CD8+CD57+ cell expansion by flow cytometry. There was no therapy given to any patient before the blood sampling took place. Genomic DNA, serving as template, underwent TCR beta VDJ and CDR3 profiling. MiXCR, run by TCRdb on the reads, gives a single entry per CDR3 protein. The table has 160,000 or so distinct CDR3 sequences, roughly two thirds seen once. As regards this clonotype: The antigen is not known.

The chain is built from TRBV4-1 and TRBJ2-7; TRBD2 aligns across 8 bases. The sample comprised sorted CD4+, CD8+, or CD8+CD57+ T cells (not recorded which) from PBMCs. This receptor was taken from a human donor with aplastic anemia. In DNA form, the CDR3 reads TGCGCCAGCAGCCAAGGGTCGGCTAGCGGGTACCCTAACTACGAGCAGTACTTC. It is translated as CASSQGSASGYPNYEQYF.